This T cell receptor (beta chain) was recorded in a study of T cells after yellow fever vaccination. The CDR3 length is 12 residues. Germline-derived CDR1 and CDR2 are DFQATT and SNEGSKA (reference sequence). The germline V and J ends were trimmed by 3 bases and 4 bases, with 10 bases remaining between them. TCRdb analysed the 5' RACE reads with MiXCR anew, one entry per CDR3 protein. The sample carries hundreds of thousands of distinct CDR3 sequences, under 7.5% recorded once. This specimen consisted of PBMCs, obtained 5 days after the yellow fever booster vaccination. The clonotype was recovered from a man aged 25-40 years who received the YFV17D yellow fever vaccine. The J gene is TRBJ2-7, the V gene TRBV20-1; no definite D call. CDR3 loop: CSASERVYEQYF. CDR3 nucleotides: TGCAGTGCTAGTGAACGCGTATACGAGCAGTACTTC.